Shown below are 27 T cell receptor beta chains from a single sample sequenced in a study of T cells after yellow fever vaccination. A single record per CDR3 protein comes from TCRdb applying MiXCR to the 5' RACE reads. This table has hundreds of thousands of distinct CDR3 sequences, 9% to 15% appearing once. The sequenced sample was PBMCs, obtained on the day of the yellow fever booster vaccination. The source is a young man who received the YFV17D yellow fever vaccine.

The gene calls are TRBV5-1 and TRBJ1-4; 9 bases are shared with TRBD1. J was trimmed by 7 bases and V by 3 bases; bases with no gene match: 7. Germline loops: CDR1 SGHRS, CDR2 YFSETQ. The CDR3 covers 15 residues. The CDR3 loop is CASSSSQGAPEKLFF. As DNA, the CDR3 is TGCGCCAGCAGCTCATCACAGGGGGCCCCTGAAAAACTGTTTTTT.

The V and J genes are TRBV20-1 and TRBJ2-4; 8 bases fit TRBD2. Trimming cost V 7 bases and J 9 bases; bases outside gene matches: 5. CDR3 size: 11 residues. Per germline, CDR1 DFQATT and CDR2 SNEGSKA (reference sequence). The DNA for the CDR3 is TGCAGTGGACGTCGGGAGGGCATTCAGTACTTC. It yields the protein CSGRREGIQYF.

This clonotype has more than one count but fewer than ten. This sequence joins TRBV19 and TRBJ2-5, with TRBD1 as a possible D gene (5 bases). Germline V CDR1 and CDR2: LNHDA, SQIVND (reference sequence). This CDR3 is 13 amino acids long. V gave up 4 bases and J gave up 5 bases, with 11 bases separating them. The CDR3 DNA is TGTGCCAGTAGTACTGGGGCCGGGGAGACCCAGTACTTC. This gives the protein CASSTGAGETQYF.

This clonotype occurred a few times. The CDR3 reads CASSLVTSGGYEQYF. In nucleotides, the CDR3 is TGTGCCAGCAGCTTAGTGACTAGCGGGGGGTACGAGCAGTACTTC. V and J are TRBV7-2 and TRBJ2-7, with TRBD2 matching 13 bases. Unmatched junction bases numbered 1, after V lost 1 base and J lost 4 bases. The CDR3 is made up of 15 amino acids. Germline V lookup: CDR1 SGHTA, CDR2 FQGNSA.

This clonotype has ten or more counts. The rearrangement links TRBV27 to TRBJ1-1; no clear D gene. Trimming took 3 bases from V and 1 from J, leaving 6 bases between them. The CDR3 has 13 amino acids. Germline assignment: CDR1 MNHEY and CDR2 SMNVEV (reference sequence). In DNA form, the CDR3 reads TGTGCCAGCAGTTTTAGCGAGAACACTGAAGCTTTCTTT. This codes for CASSFSENTEAFF.

J is TRBJ2-3 and V is TRBV24-1; D remains unclear. Germline CDR1 is KGHDR and CDR2 is SFDVKD. Trimming stripped 3 bases from V and 0 bases from J, with 12 bases between. The CDR3 sequence is 16 residues long. The DNA for the CDR3 is TGTGCCACCAGTGATCCCCTACTACAAAGCACAGATACGCAGTATTTT. As protein: CATSDPLLQSTDTQYF.

This clonotype was seen a few times. This chain connects TRBV20-1 to TRBJ1-6; D call uncertain. Germline V gives CDR1 DFQATT, CDR2 SNEGSKA (reference sequence). CDR3 size: 11 residues. V lost 1 base and J lost 9, with 4 bases in between. The CDR3 region is CSARAGSPLHF. The CDR3 DNA follows: TGCAGTGCTAGAGCCGGTTCACCCCTCCACTTT.

The chain couples TRBV7-2 to TRBJ2-5; D remains unclear. V was shortened by 4 bases and J by 4 bases, with 16 bases between the two germline ends. CDR1 SGHTA and CDR2 FQGNSA come from the germline V gene. The CDR3 loop spans 15 amino acids. CDR3 residues: CASSSHPTRGETQYF. The CDR3 nucleotides read TGTGCCAGCAGCTCCCATCCGACTCGTGGAGAGACCCAGTACTTC.

The chain is built from TRBV4-3 and TRBJ2-7; 7 bases line up with TRBD1. CDR3 length: 16 amino acids. CDR1 and CDR2 (germline): LGHNA, YSLEER. V shed 2 bases, J shed 3 bases, and the junction held 10 bases outside the gene matches. CDR3 region: CASSQLPGQINYEQYF. The CDR3 nucleotides read TGCGCCAGCAGCCAACTCCCGGGACAGATCAACTACGAGCAGTACTTC.

The rearrangement links TRBV12-3 or TRBV12-4 to TRBJ2-1; maybe TRBD1 (5 bases). The CDR3 extends over 13 amino acids. V lost 3 bases and J 7 bases, leaving 10 bases between the germline ends. The CDR3 coding sequence is TGTGCCAGCAGTTTTTCCCAGGGAAATGAGCAGTTCTTC. Its protein is CASSFSQGNEQFF.

This clonotype was observed a few times. The J gene is TRBJ2-3, the V gene TRBV6-4, with a possible D match to TRBD2 (6 bases). V gave up 3 bases and J gave up 3 bases, with 13 bases separating them. CDR1 is MRHNA and CDR2 is SNTAGT in the germline V gene. The CDR3 is 15 amino acids. In DNA, the CDR3 is TGTGCCAGCAGTGATACGGAGGGCCCTACAGATACGCAGTATTTT. Translation gives CASSDTEGPTDTQYF.

In this sample, this clonotype turned up a few times. The gene calls are TRBV5-1 and TRBJ2-1; D gene uncertain. The CDR3 is 15 amino acids. Per the germline V gene, CDR1 is SGHRS and CDR2 is YFSETQ. V was shortened by 0 bases and J by 7 bases, with 14 bases between the two germline ends. The CDR3 DNA reads as TGCGCCAGCAGCTTGGGACATTCCTTGGGGAATGAGCAGTTCTTC. The encoded protein is CASSLGHSLGNEQFF.

This clonotype was detected a few times. The rearrangement joins TRBV20-1 to TRBJ2-7; 8 bases are a match to TRBD1. Germline V CDR1 and CDR2: DFQATT, SNEGSKA (reference sequence). The CDR3 extends over 13 amino acids. The V gene end was trimmed by 6 bases and the J gene end by 4 bases; junction bases not matched to a gene: 8. CDR3 sequence: CSAYQGARYEQYF. In nucleotides, the CDR3 is TGCAGTGCCTACCAGGGGGCGAGGTACGAGCAGTACTTC.

This clonotype has only a few counts. This chain joins TRBV9 and TRBJ1-1; 7 positions match TRBD1. The CDR3 is 15 residues long. CDR1 and CDR2 (germline): SGDLS, YYNGEE. Trimming at V came to 5 bases and at J to 2 bases, leaving 9 bases not matched to a gene. CDR3 sequence reads: CASRPGTAGNTEAFF. Here the CDR3 DNA reads TGTGCCAGCAGACCCGGGACAGCGGGAAACACTGAAGCTTTCTTT.

This chain connects TRBV27 to TRBJ2-7; 9 bases agree with TRBD1. CDR1 is MNHEY and CDR2 is SMNVEV in the germline V gene (reference sequence). The CDR3 is 16 residues long. J gave up 1 base and V 2 bases, and 6 bases lay outside the gene matches. CDR3 coding DNA: TGTGCCAGCAGTTTAAATCCGGGACAGGGTTCCTACGAGCAGTACTTC. Its translation is CASSLNPGQGSYEQYF.

This clonotype was counted only a few times. V is TRBV29-1 and J is TRBJ1-1, with TRBD1 matching over 8 bases. Germline CDR1 reads SQVTM; CDR2 reads ANQGSEA. This CDR3 region has 13 residues. With 6 bases clipped from V and 1 base from J, the junction kept 4 bases outside the gene matches. The CDR3 bases are TGCAGCGTACAGACAGGGGCGAACACTGAAGCTTTCTTT. Protein product: CSVQTGANTEAFF.

The chain employs TRBV24-1 and TRBJ2-1; TRBD2 agrees at 12 bases. Trimming removed 3 bases from V and 4 bases from J; junction bases left unmatched: 3. The germline V gene encodes CDR1 KGHDR and CDR2 SFDVKD. This CDR3 is built from 16 residues. CDR3 residues: CATSDTSGRNYNEQFF. DNA for the CDR3: TGTGCCACCAGTGATACTAGCGGGAGGAATTACAATGAGCAGTTCTTC.

V is TRBV7-6 and J is TRBJ2-7; 7 bases line up with TRBD1. Germline loops: CDR1 SGHVS, CDR2 FNYEAQ. With 4 bases clipped from V and 1 base from J, the junction kept 7 bases outside the gene matches. This CDR3 is built from 15 residues. The CDR3 is CASSSPPTGSYEQYF. For the CDR3, the DNA is TGTGCCAGCAGCTCCCCCCCGACAGGGTCCTACGAGCAGTACTTC.

A few counts support this clonotype. The V gene is TRBV20-1, the J gene TRBJ2-2; the D gene is possibly TRBD2 (5 bases). V was trimmed by 3 bases and J by 2 bases, leaving 7 bases between them. Germline assignment: CDR1 DFQATT and CDR2 SNEGSKA (reference sequence). The CDR3 contains 13 residues. The CDR3 DNA reads as TGCAGTGCTAGGGACTTCAACACCGGGGAGCTGTTTTTT. It encodes CSARDFNTGELFF.

The chain uses TRBV4-3 and TRBJ2-3; 10 nucleotides agree with TRBD1. Germline CDR1 and CDR2: LGHNA and YSLEER. This CDR3 contains 16 residues. V shed 3 bases and J 4 bases; nucleotides not matched to a gene: 7. The CDR3 nucleotides read TGCGCCAGCAGCCAGGCCGGGACAGGGGTGGCAGATACGCAGTATTTT. It codes for CASSQAGTGVADTQYF.

The V and J genes are TRBV7-9 and TRBJ1-2; D not resolved. CDR1 SEHNR and CDR2 FQNEAQ come from the germline V gene (reference sequence). V was cut by 4 bases and J by 7 bases, with 19 bases left in between. There are 15 residues in the CDR3. The CDR3 DNA reads TGTGCCAGCAGCTATGACGGGTATAGAGTTGGTGGCTACACCTTC. It yields the protein CASSYDGYRVGGYTF. The complete variable domain, with remaining parts taken from reference TRBV7-9 and TRBJ1-2, reads DTGVSQNPRHKITKRGQNVTFRCDPISEHNRLYWYRQTLGQGPEFLTYFQNEAQLEKSRLLSDRFSAERPKGSFSTLEIQRTEQGDSAMYLCASSYDGYRVGGYTFGSGTRLTVV.

This clonotype was observed a handful of times. The chain employs TRBV7-2 and TRBJ2-1; D is undetermined. V was shortened by 1 base and J by 4 bases, with 14 bases between the two germline ends. This CDR3 is 16 amino acids long. Germline V gene data show CDR1 as SGHTA and CDR2 as FQGNSA. The CDR3: CASSLVGSSPYNEQFF. The CDR3 region has the DNA TGTGCCAGCAGCTTAGTCGGCTCCTCACCTTACAATGAGCAGTTCTTC.

The chain combines TRBV12-3 or TRBV12-4 with TRBJ1-3; no clear D gene. Deletions cut 7 bases from V and 0 bases from J, with 10 bases between. The CDR3 totals 14 residues. CDR3 protein: CASTIARSGNTIYF. The CDR3 bases are TGTGCCAGCACGATAGCCCGCTCTGGAAACACCATATATTTT.

The chain employs TRBV7-8 and TRBJ2-1; 8 positions agree with TRBD2. Trimming cost V 5 bases and J 8 bases; bases outside gene matches: 20. The CDR3 consists of 18 residues. Germline lookup yields CDR1 SGHVS and CDR2 FQNEAQ. The CDR3 region is CASSRVETSAPLVDEQFF. In DNA form, the CDR3 reads TGTGCCAGCAGCCGTGTCGAGACTAGCGCACCTCTAGTCGATGAGCAGTTCTTC.

In this sample, this clonotype turned up a few times. V usage is TRBV12-3 or TRBV12-4 and J usage is TRBJ2-3; D call uncertain. This CDR3 is built from 14 residues. V was trimmed by 5 bases and J by 2 bases, leaving 11 bases between them. The CDR3 DNA reads as TGTGCCAGCAGTCCGACCATGCACACAGATACGCAGTATTTT. Translation: CASSPTMHTDTQYF.

This clonotype has at least ten counts. The V gene is TRBV5-1, the J gene TRBJ2-1, with TRBD2 as a possible D gene (6 bases). Trimming cost V 2 bases and J 0 bases, with 9 bases left between them. This CDR3 spans 15 amino acids. Germline CDR1 reads SGHRS; CDR2 reads YFSETQ. CDR3 coding DNA: TGCGCCAGCAGCTTTTACGGGAGCTCCTACAATGAGCAGTTCTTC. The encoded protein is CASSFYGSSYNEQFF.

The CDR3 spells CASSLEVKGTGEAFF. CDR3 nucleotides: TGTGCCAGCAGCTTAGAAGTGAAGGGAACTGGTGAAGCTTTCTTT. J is TRBJ1-1 and V is TRBV7-8; D is ambiguous. Germline values: CDR1 SGHVS, CDR2 FQNEAQ. The CDR3 has 15 amino acids. V lost 1 base, J lost 7 bases, and 16 bases lay in between.